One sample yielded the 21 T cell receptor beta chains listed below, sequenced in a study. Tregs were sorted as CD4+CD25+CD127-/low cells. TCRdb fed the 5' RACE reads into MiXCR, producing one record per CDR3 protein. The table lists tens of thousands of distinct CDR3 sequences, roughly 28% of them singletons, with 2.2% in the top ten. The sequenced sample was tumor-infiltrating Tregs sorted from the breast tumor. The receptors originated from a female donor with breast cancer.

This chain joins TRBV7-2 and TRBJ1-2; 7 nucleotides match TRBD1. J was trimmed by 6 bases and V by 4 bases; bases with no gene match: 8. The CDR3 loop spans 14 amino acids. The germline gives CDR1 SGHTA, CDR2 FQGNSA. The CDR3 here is CASSSLQGSNGYTF. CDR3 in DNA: TGTGCCAGCAGCTCATTACAGGGGAGCAATGGCTACACCTTC.

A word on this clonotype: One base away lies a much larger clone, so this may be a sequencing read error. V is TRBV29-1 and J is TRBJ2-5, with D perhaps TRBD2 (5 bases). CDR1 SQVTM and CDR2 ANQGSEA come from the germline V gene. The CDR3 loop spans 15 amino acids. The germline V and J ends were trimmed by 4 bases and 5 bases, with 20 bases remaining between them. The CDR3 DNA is TGCAGCGTTGGAGATGTATTGGGAGCCAGGGAGACCCAGTACTTC. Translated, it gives CSVGDVLGARETQYF.

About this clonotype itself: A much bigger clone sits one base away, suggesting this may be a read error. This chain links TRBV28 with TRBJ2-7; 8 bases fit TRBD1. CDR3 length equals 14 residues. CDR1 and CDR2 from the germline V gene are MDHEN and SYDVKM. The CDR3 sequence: CTSSFSGTGYEQYF. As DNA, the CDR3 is TGTACCAGCAGTTTCTCCGGGACAGGCTACGAGCAGTACTTC.

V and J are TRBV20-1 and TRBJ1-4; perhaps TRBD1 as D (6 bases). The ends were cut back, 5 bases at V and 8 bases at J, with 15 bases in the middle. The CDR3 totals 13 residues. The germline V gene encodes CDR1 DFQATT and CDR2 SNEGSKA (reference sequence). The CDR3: CSAGGGAEEKLFF. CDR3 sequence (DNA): TGCAGTGCTGGCGGGGGCGCGGAAGAAAAACTGTTTTTT.

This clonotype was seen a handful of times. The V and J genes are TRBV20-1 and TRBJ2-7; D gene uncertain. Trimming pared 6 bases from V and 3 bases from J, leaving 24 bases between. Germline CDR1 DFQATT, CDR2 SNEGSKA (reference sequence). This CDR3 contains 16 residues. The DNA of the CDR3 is TGCAGTGCCCTCCGCCTTACCCCCCTGGTACGCTACGAGCAGTACTTC. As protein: CSALRLTPLVRYEQYF.

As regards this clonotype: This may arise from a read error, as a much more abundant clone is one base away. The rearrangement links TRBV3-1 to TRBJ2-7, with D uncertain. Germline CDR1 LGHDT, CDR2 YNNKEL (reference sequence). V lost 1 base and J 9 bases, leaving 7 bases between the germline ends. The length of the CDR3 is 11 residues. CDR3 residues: CASSQVNGQYF. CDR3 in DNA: TGTGCCAGCAGCCAAGTAAACGGGCAGTACTTC.

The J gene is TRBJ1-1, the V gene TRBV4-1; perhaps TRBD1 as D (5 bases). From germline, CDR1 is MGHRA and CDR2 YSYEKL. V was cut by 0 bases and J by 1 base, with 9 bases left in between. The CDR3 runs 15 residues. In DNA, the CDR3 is TGCGCCAGCAGCCAAGATCATCAGGGGAACACTGAAGCTTTCTTT. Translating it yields CASSQDHQGNTEAFF.

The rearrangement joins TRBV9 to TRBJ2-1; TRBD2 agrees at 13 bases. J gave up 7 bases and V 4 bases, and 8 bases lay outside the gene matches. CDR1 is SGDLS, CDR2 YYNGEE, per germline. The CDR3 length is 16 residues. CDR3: CASSPHMTSGGNEQFF. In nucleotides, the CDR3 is TGTGCCAGCAGCCCTCACATGACTAGCGGGGGGAATGAGCAGTTCTTC. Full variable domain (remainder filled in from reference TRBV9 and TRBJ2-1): DSGVTQTPKHLITATGQRVTLRCSPRSGDLSVYWYQQSLDQGLQFLIQYYNGEERAKGNILERFSAQQFPDLHSELNLSSLELGDSALYFCASSPHMTSGGNEQFFGPGTRLTVL.

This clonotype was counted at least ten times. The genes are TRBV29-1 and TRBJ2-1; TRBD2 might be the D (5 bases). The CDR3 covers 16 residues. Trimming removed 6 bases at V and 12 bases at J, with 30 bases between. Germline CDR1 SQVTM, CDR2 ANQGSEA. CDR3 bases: TGCAGCGTCACCCCATTCGCTCAGACTAACCCATCTAGGCAGTTCTTC. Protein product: CSVTPFAQTNPSRQFF.

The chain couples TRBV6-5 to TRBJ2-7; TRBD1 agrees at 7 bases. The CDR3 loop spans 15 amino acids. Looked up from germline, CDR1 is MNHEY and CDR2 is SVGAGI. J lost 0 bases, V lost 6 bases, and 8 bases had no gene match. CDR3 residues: CASSLTGVSSYEQYF. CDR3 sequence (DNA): TGTGCCAGCAGCCTAACAGGGGTTAGCTCCTACGAGCAGTACTTC.

CDR3 sequence (DNA): TGTGCCAGCAGCTTAACGATAACGAACCGGGAAGCTTTCTTT. This encodes CASSLTITNREAFF. The J gene is TRBJ1-1, the V gene TRBV7-2; no definite D call. Trimming took off 2 bases at V and 8 bases at J, with 15 bases between the two ends. The CDR3 totals 14 residues. The germline V gene encodes CDR1 SGHTA and CDR2 FQGNSA.

The CDR3 DNA is TGTGCCAGTGGTTCGGCGCTACGGGAGCAGTACTTC. Encoded protein: CASGSALREQYF. The chain recombines TRBV27 with TRBJ2-7; D is undetermined. This CDR3 has 12 amino acids. CDR1 is MNHEY, CDR2 SMNVEV, per germline (reference sequence). The ends were cut back, 9 bases at V and 7 bases at J, with 16 bases in the middle.

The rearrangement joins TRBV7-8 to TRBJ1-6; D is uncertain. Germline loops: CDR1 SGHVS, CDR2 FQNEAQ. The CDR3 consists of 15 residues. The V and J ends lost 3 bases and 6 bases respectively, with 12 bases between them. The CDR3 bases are TGTGCCAGCAGCTTGACCGACGCTGGTAATTCACCCCTCCACTTT. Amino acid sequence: CASSLTDAGNSPLHF.

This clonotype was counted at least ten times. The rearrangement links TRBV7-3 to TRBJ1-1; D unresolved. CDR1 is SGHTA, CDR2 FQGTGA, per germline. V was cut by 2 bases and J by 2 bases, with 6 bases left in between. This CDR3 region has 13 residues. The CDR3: CASSLHHNTEAFF. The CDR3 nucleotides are TGTGCCAGCAGCTTACACCATAACACTGAAGCTTTCTTT.

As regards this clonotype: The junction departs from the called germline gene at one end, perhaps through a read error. The CDR3 DNA reads TGTGCTAGCAGCTTAAGCTTGAACACTGAAGCGGGCTTT. Translated: CASSLSLNTEAGF. The chain joins TRBV7-7 to TRBJ1-1; D is ambiguous. This CDR3 contains 13 residues. From germline, CDR1 is SSHAT and CDR2 FNYEAQ (reference sequence). Full variable domain (rest looked up from reference TRBV7-7 and TRBJ1-1): GAGVSQSPRYKVTKRGQDVTLRCDPISSHATLYWYQQALGQGPEFLTYFNYEAQPDKSGLPSDRFSAERPEGSISTLTIQRTEQRDSAMYRCASSLSLNTEAGFGQGTRLTVV.

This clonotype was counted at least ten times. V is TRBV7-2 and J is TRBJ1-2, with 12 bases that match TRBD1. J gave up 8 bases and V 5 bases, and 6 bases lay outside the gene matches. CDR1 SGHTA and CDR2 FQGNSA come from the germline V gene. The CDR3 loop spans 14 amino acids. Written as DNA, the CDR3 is TGTGCCAGCAGCCCCGGGACAGGGGGCCGAGGCTACACCTTC. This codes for CASSPGTGGRGYTF.

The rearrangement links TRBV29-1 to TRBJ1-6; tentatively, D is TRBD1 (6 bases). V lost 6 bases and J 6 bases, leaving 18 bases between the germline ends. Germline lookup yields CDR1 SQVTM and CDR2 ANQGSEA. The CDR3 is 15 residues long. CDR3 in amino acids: CSVRVQGLRNSPLHF. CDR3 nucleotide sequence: TGCAGCGTCCGGGTTCAGGGGCTCCGTAATTCACCCCTCCACTTT.

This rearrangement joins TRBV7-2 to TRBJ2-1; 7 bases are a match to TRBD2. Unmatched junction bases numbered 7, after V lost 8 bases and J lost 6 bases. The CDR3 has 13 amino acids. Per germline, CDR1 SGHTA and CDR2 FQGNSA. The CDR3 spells CASRKLASNEQFF. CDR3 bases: TGTGCCAGCCGGAAACTAGCGAGCAATGAGCAGTTCTTC.

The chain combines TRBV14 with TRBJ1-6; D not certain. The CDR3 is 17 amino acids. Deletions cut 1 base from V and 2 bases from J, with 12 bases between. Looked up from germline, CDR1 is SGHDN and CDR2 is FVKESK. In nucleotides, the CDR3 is TGTGCCAGCAGCCAAGGGAGGCGCTGGGCCTATAATTCACCCCTCCACTTT. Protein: CASSQGRRWAYNSPLHF. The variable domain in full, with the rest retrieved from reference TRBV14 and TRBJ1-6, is EAGVTQFPSHSVIEKGQTVTLRCDPISGHDNLYWYRRVMGKEIKFLLHFVKESKQDESGMPNNRFLAERTGGTYSTLKVQPAELEDSGVYFCASSQGRRWAYNSPLHFGNGTRLTVT.

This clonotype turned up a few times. The CDR3 nucleotides read TGCGCCAGCAGCTTGGCCCCGACAGTTGGTAATGAAAAACTGTTTTTT. It translates to CASSLAPTVGNEKLFF. The chain has TRBV5-1 and TRBJ1-4; D is possibly TRBD1 (5 bases). This CDR3 has 16 amino acids. Trimming left V 0 bases short and J 4 bases short, with 13 bases between. Germline V lookup: CDR1 SGHRS, CDR2 YFSETQ.

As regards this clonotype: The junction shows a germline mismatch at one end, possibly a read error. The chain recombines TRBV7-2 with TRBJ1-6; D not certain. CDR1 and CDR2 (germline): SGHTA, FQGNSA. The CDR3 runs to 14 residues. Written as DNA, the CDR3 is TGTGCCGGCAGCTTAACTGTTATTGCTTCACCCCTCCACTTT. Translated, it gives CAGSLTVIASPLHF.